Below are 11 T cell receptor beta chains sequenced from a single sample in a study of shared clonotypes between healthy human individuals. This table comes from immunoSEQ multiplex PCR, and its TCRdb copy is limited to in-frame clones, with some not included. The data show 2 million or so clones, around 95% seen once. The sample was naive CD4+ T cells sorted from blood. Stated subset: CD45RA+ positively selected. These receptors originate from a man younger than 35 in good health.

A single count supports this clone. The chain has TRBV18 and TRBJ1-1; D is unclear. Germline V gene data show CDR1 as KGHSH and CDR2 as LQKENI. Trimming removed 1 base from V and 0 bases from J, with 9 bases in between. The CDR3 covers 15 residues. CDR3 in DNA: TGTGCCAGCTCACCACAGAGTGACGTGAACACTGAAGCTTTCTTT. Its protein product is CASSPQSDVNTEAFF. The full variable domain, completed using reference TRBV18 and TRBJ1-1, is NAGVMQNPRHLVRRRGQEARLRCSPMKGHSHVYWYRQLPEEGLKFMVYLQKENIIDESGMPKERFSAEFPKEGPSILRIQQVVRGDSAAYFCASSPQSDVNTEAFFGQGTRLTVV.

CDR3 coding DNA: TGTGCCAGCAGCCAAGGTACCCTAATCTCCTACGAGCAGTACTTC. This gives the protein CASSQGTLISYEQYF. The chain uses TRBV5-5 and TRBJ2-7; D call uncertain. Trimming took off 4 bases at V and 0 bases at J, with 14 bases between the two ends. This CDR3 is 15 amino acids long. Germline CDR1 SGHKS, CDR2 YYEKEE (reference sequence).

V and J are TRBV18 and TRBJ2-3; D remains ambiguous. This CDR3 is built from 13 residues. Trimming left V 5 bases short and J 0 bases short, with 6 bases between. From germline, CDR1 is KGHSH and CDR2 LQKENI. CDR3 region: CASSETSTDTQYF. DNA for the CDR3: TGTGCCAGCTCAGAGACTAGCACAGATACGCAGTATTTT.

The gene calls are TRBV4-1 and TRBJ2-4, with 13 bases matching TRBD2. The CDR3 is 19 residues long. CDR1 is MGHRA and CDR2 is YSYEKL in the germline V gene. V lost 3 bases and J lost 3; bases outside the gene matches: 11. The CDR3 spells CASSHGLAGEWQSKNIQYF. The CDR3 bases are TGCGCCAGCAGCCATGGACTAGCGGGAGAGTGGCAAAGCAAAAACATTCAGTACTTC.

In the case of this clone: Additional DNA sequences in this sample encode the identical CDR3. The chain joins TRBV7-9 to TRBJ1-1, with TRBD1 identical over 7 bases. J lost 5 bases, V lost 3 bases, and 3 bases had no gene match. The CDR3 contains 13 residues. Germline V lookup: CDR1 SEHNR, CDR2 FQNEAQ (reference sequence). CDR3 in DNA: TGTGCCAGCAGCTTGCTACAGGGGACTGAAGCTTTCTTT. It codes for CASSLLQGTEAFF.

The chain carries TRBV4-1 and TRBJ1-4; D remains unclear. The CDR3 extends over 16 amino acids. Germline V lookup: CDR1 MGHRA, CDR2 YSYEKL. Trimming removed 0 bases from V and 3 bases from J, with 11 bases in between. Here the CDR3 DNA reads TGCGCCAGCAGCCAAGATCCAGTCGCCCCTAATGAAAAACTGTTTTTT. This gives the protein CASSQDPVAPNEKLFF.

The rearrangement joins TRBV6-1 to TRBJ1-1; D remains unclear. There are 13 residues in the CDR3. The V end lost 4 bases, the J end lost 0 bases, and 6 bases lay between the germline ends. Germline loops: CDR1 MNHNS, CDR2 SASEGT. CDR3 sequence: CASSGIVNTEAFF. The CDR3 DNA reads TGTGCCAGCAGTGGAATCGTGAACACTGAAGCTTTCTTT.

The rearrangement joins TRBV27 to TRBJ1-6; D remains ambiguous. Germline CDR1 is MNHEY and CDR2 is SMNVEV (reference sequence). The CDR3 extends over 12 amino acids. V was cut by 11 bases and J by 9 bases, with 14 bases left in between. CDR3 in DNA: TGTGCCGTTCGAACACTGGGTTCACCCCTCCACTTT. It codes for CAVRTLGSPLHF.

The chain is built from TRBV18 and TRBJ1-2; 9 bases fit TRBD1. Germline lookup yields CDR1 KGHSH and CDR2 LQKENI. The CDR3 totals 15 residues. The ends lost 5 bases at V and 3 bases at J; junction bases unmatched: 7. Here the CDR3 DNA reads TGTGCCAGCTCATCGGGACAGGGTCTTCACTATGGCTACACCTTC. Residues: CASSSGQGLHYGYTF.

The chain recombines TRBV5-1 with TRBJ1-6; no clear D gene. Germline V CDR1 and CDR2: SGHRS, YFSETQ. V was pared by 0 bases and J by 6 bases, with 13 bases between. CDR3 length: 16 amino acids. DNA of the CDR3: TGCGCCAGCAGCTTGGGGTGGGATCGGCGTAATTCACCCCTCCACTTT. Translation gives CASSLGWDRRNSPLHF.

The chain employs TRBV6-5 and TRBJ1-2; tentative D call: TRBD1 (5 bases). Germline V gives CDR1 MNHEY, CDR2 SVGAGI. V was shortened by 5 bases and J by 6 bases, with 10 bases between the two germline ends. The CDR3 has 12 residues. Written as DNA, the CDR3 is TGTGCCAGCAGTCAGGGTTTGCATGGCTACACCTTC. Translating it yields CASSQGLHGYTF.